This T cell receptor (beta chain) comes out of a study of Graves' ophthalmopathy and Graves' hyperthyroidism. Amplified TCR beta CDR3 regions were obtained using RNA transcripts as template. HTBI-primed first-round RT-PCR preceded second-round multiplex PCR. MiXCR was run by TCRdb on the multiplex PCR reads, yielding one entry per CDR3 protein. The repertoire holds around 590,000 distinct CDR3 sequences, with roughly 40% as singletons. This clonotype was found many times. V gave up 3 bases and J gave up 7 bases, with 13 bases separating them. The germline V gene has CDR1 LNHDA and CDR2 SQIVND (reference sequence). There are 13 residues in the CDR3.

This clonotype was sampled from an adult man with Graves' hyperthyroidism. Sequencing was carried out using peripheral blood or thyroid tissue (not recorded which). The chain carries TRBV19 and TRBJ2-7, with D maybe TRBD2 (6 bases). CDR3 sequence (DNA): TGTGCCAGTAGTATCATGGGGGGTCGAGAGCAGTACTTC. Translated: CASSIMGGREQYF.